A selection of T cell receptor beta chains follows, all from one sample in a study of PD-L1 blockade in urothelial cancer. Produced via immunoSEQ multiplex PCR; TCRdb's table is partial and in-frame only. The sample lists about 74,000 clones, almost 90% seen once, with over 4% in the top ten. The sample here was PBMCs, taken around atezolizumab (anti-PD-L1) treatment. Receptor source: a man aged 65-85 years with urothelial cancer. The CDR3 runs from the conserved cysteine through the conserved F or W. A D gene is named only where the DNA matches it firmly. For some rows the clone size is stated as once, few or many, or as a class when expanded; others skip it.

TRBJ2-7 NA 14 NA TRBV19 CASSSGGATYEQYF TGTGCCAGTTCTTCTGGCGGGGCAACCTACGAGCAGTACTTC
TRBJ2-3 NA 15 NA TRBV11-2 CASSLDLPSTDTQYF TGTGCCAGCAGCTTAGATCTCCCGAGCACAGATACGCAGTATTTT
TRBJ2-7 NA 13 NA TRBV27 CASSLSEGYEQYF TGTGCCAGCAGTTTATCGGAGGGATACGAGCAGTACTTC
TRBJ2-3 NA 14 TRBD1 TRBV6-1 CAITLGQGTDTQYF TGTGCCATTACGCTAGGACAGGGCACAGATACGCAGTATTTT
TRBJ2-3 NA 14 TRBD1 TRBV2 CASSRGLNTDTQYF TGTGCCAGCAGTAGGGGGCTAAACACAGATACGCAGTATTTT
TRBJ2-7 NA 15 TRBD2 TRBV28 CASSLVAGGFYEQYF TGTGCCAGCAGTTTAGTAGCGGGAGGGTTCTACGAGCAGTACTTC
TRBJ2-3 NA 18 TRBD2 TRBV9 CASSLGTSGRGSTDTQYF TGTGCCAGCAGCCTAGGGACTAGCGGGAGGGGGAGCACAGATACGCAGTATTTT
TRBJ2-1 NA 18 TRBD1 TRBV14 CASSQVYFGGTGENEQFF TGTGCCAGCAGCCAAGTTTATTTTGGGGGGACAGGGGAAAATGAGCAGTTCTTC
TRBJ1-1 NA 16 NA TRBV6-6 CASSPPVGRGNTEAFF TGTGCCAGCAGTCCCCCCGTGGGCAGGGGGAACACTGAAGCTTTCTTT
TRBJ1-2 NA 12 NA TRBV6-1 CASSDAGYGYTF TGTGCCAGCAGTGACGCGGGGTATGGCTACACCTTC
TRBJ1-1 NA 14 NA TRBV18 CASSPQGTGTEAFF TGTGCCAGCTCGCCACAGGGTACGGGGACTGAAGCTTTCTTT
TRBJ1-4 NA 17 TRBD1 TRBV11-2 CASSPRRQGSTNEKLFF TGTGCCAGCAGCCCCCGTCGACAGGGTAGCACTAATGAAAAACTGTTTTTT
TRBJ1-1 few 14 NA TRBV28 CASSLGQYSSEAFF TGTGCCAGCAGCCTAGGACAGTACTCTTCAGAAGCTTTCTTT
TRBJ2-3 NA 14 TRBD1 TRBV10-1 CASSVTGTTDTQYF TGCGCCAGCAGTGTGACAGGGACCACAGATACGCAGTATTTT
TRBJ2-7 NA 15 TRBD2 TRBV28 CASSLASSGRYEQYF TGTGCCAGCAGTTTGGCCTCTAGCGGGCGGTACGAGCAGTACTTC
TRBJ1-1 NA 14 NA TRBV19 CASSLQDRNTEAFF TGTGCCAGTAGTCTCCAGGACAGGAACACTGAAGCTTTCTTT
TRBJ2-5 NA 14 NA TRBV7-6 CASSLPTGQETQYF TGTGCCAGCAGCCTCCCGACAGGCCAAGAGACCCAGTACTTC
TRBJ1-2 NA 13 NA TRBV10-1 CASSVDRTYGYTF TGCGCCAGCAGTGTAGACAGGACCTATGGCTACACCTTC
TRBJ2-1 large 13 TRBD1 TRBV4-1 CASSLPGGNEQFF TGCGCCAGCAGCCTTCCAGGGGGCAATGAGCAGTTCTTC
TRBJ1-3 NA 13 NA TRBV30 CAWTRNRGNTIYF TGTGCCTGGACCAGGAACAGGGGAAACACCATATATTTT
TRBJ2-7 NA 16 NA TRBV7-2 CASSLTTGLSSYEQYF TGTGCCAGCAGCTTGACCACGGGACTGAGCTCCTACGAGCAGTACTTC
TRBJ2-2 once 18 TRBD2 TRBV7-8 CASSLDGTSGRSTGELFF TGTGCCAGCAGCTTAGACGGGACTAGCGGGAGGTCAACCGGGGAGCTGTTTTTT
TRBJ2-4 NA 16 NA TRBV27 CASSLSPHWSKNIQYF TGTGCCAGCAGTTTATCCCCCCACTGGTCCAAAAACATTCAGTACTTC
TRBJ2-1 NA 15 TRBD2 TRBV5-1 CASSLAAGVRNEQFF TGCGCCAGCAGCTTGGCCGCGGGAGTTCGGAATGAGCAGTTCTTC
TRBJ2-2 NA 15 TRBD1 TRBV6-6 CASSYRTGDTGELFF TGTGCCAGCAGTTACCGAACAGGGGACACCGGGGAGCTGTTTTTT
TRBJ2-5 once 13 NA TRBV7-9 CASSRTPGETQYF TGTGCCAGCAGCAGGACACCAGGAGAGACCCAGTACTTC
TRBJ1-1 NA 15 TRBD1 TRBV14 CASSQRTGSNTEAFF TGTGCCAGCAGCCAACGGACAGGATCGAACACTGAAGCTTTCTTT
TRBJ2-4 NA 15 NA TRBV5-1 CASSLEQGRKNIQYF TGCGCCAGCAGCTTGGAGCAGGGGCGTAAAAACATTCAGTACTTC
TRBJ1-1 NA 12 NA TRBV29-1 CSGGGQNTEAFF TGCAGCGGAGGTGGACAAAACACTGAAGCTTTCTTT
TRBJ2-3 NA 15 TRBD2 TRBV28 CASSLPGLGSDTQYF TGTGCCAGCAGCCTACCGGGACTAGGGTCAGATACGCAGTATTTT
TRBJ2-5 NA 16 TRBD2 TRBV7-6 CASSLGAAGAQETQYF TGTGCCAGCAGCTTAGGCGCAGCGGGAGCTCAAGAGACCCAGTACTTC
TRBJ1-2 NA 17 NA TRBV2 CASSEETVWAANYGYTF TGTGCCAGCAGTGAAGAAACGGTCTGGGCCGCTAACTATGGCTACACCTTC
TRBJ1-2 NA 15 NA TRBV6-5 CASHVSHGSNYGYTF TGTGCCAGCCACGTCAGCCACGGGTCTAACTATGGCTACACCTTC
TRBJ2-7 NA 16 NA TRBV15 CATSRDNMASRYEQYF TGTGCCACCAGCAGAGATAATATGGCTAGCCGCTACGAGCAGTACTTC
TRBJ2-7 NA 14 TRBD2 TRBV29-1 CSAREREASYEQYF TGCAGCGCCCGAGAGCGGGAGGCCTCCTACGAGCAGTACTTC
TRBJ2-1 NA 15 TRBD2 TRBV25-1 CASSDSGGTNNEQFF TGTGCCAGCAGTGATTCGGGGGGGACGAACAATGAGCAGTTCTTC
TRBJ1-1 few 13 NA TRBV9 CASSVGSGTEAFF TGTGCCAGCAGCGTAGGTTCGGGCACTGAAGCTTTCTTT
TRBJ2-4 NA 16 NA TRBV5-3 CARSPGGRGAKNIQYF TGTGCCAGAAGCCCCGGGGGGAGGGGGGCCAAAAACATTCAGTACTTC
TRBJ1-2 NA 12 NA TRBV29-1 CSVDKGDYGYTF TGCAGCGTTGATAAGGGGGACTATGGCTACACCTTC
TRBJ2-2 NA 14 NA TRBV10-2 CASSLTQDTGELFF TGCGCCAGCAGCCTAACGCAGGACACCGGGGAGCTGTTTTTT
TRBJ1-1 NA 15 TRBD1 TRBV18 CASSPGGDRVTEAFF TGTGCCAGCTCACCGGGGGGGGACAGGGTTACTGAAGCTTTCTTT
TRBJ1-2 NA 15 NA TRBV2 CASSEAYGGRGGYTF TGTGCCAGCAGTGAAGCATACGGGGGGCGTGGTGGCTACACCTTC
TRBJ2-3 NA 16 TRBD2 TRBV6-6 CASSLGSGRAGDTQYF TGTGCCAGCAGTTTAGGTAGCGGGAGGGCCGGAGATACGCAGTATTTT
TRBJ2-5 NA 16 TRBD2 TRBV9 CASSVEVGGLTETQYF TGTGCCAGCAGCGTAGAAGTGGGAGGGTTGACGGAGACCCAGTACTTC
TRBJ2-7 NA 14 TRBD1 TRBV18 CASSPPGQHYEQYF TGTGCCAGCTCACCACCGGGACAGCACTACGAGCAGTACTTC
TRBJ1-2 NA 13 TRBD1 TRBV2 CASSNRGGYGYTF TGTGCCAGCAGTAACAGGGGCGGGTATGGCTACACCTTC
TRBJ2-3 NA 16 NA TRBV18 CASSLLTDTSTDTQYF TGTGCCAGCTCACTCTTGACAGACACTAGCACAGATACGCAGTATTTT
TRBJ2-7 NA 14 TRBD2 TRBV6-1 CASSEREGWYEQYF TGTGCCAGCAGTGAACGGGAGGGCTGGTACGAGCAGTACTTC
TRBJ1-5 NA 15 TRBD1 TRBV7-6 CASSPIQGANQPQHF TGTGCCAGCAGCCCTATACAGGGGGCTAATCAGCCCCAGCATTTT
TRBJ2-7 few 13 NA TRBV19 CASSIQGLGEQYF TGTGCCAGTAGTATTCAGGGCTTGGGTGAGCAGTACTTC